This T cell receptor beta chain is drawn from a study of cytomegalovirus exposure and HLA in healthy donors. Amplification used 60 Vbeta primers and 13 Jbeta primers. Repertoires were generated with immunoSEQ multiplex PCR, while TCRdb's copy carries only in-frame clones and drops some. In all, the sample yields approximately 100,000 clones. CDR3 length equals 14 residues. V was shortened by 2 bases and J by 6 bases, with 12 bases between the two germline ends. Germline V gene sequence: CDR1 MNHEY, CDR2 SMNVEV (reference sequence). Concerning this clone itself: Its target is not known.

Study-level results: Information on immune exposure was restricted to one variable (CMV serostatus). In a later analysis, a missense DCLRE1C variant was linked to TCR beta V- and J-gene trimming. CMV antigen specificity was confirmed in vitro for a few CMV-associated chains.

The chain has TRBV27 and TRBJ2-3, with TRBD2 as a possible D gene (6 bases). The receptor's source is a middle-aged man in good health and CMV-seronegative. The sequencing input was PBMCs. This CDR3 reads CASSLGISGDTQYF. DNA for the CDR3: TGTGCCAGCAGTTTAGGGATTAGCGGCGATACGCAGTATTTT.